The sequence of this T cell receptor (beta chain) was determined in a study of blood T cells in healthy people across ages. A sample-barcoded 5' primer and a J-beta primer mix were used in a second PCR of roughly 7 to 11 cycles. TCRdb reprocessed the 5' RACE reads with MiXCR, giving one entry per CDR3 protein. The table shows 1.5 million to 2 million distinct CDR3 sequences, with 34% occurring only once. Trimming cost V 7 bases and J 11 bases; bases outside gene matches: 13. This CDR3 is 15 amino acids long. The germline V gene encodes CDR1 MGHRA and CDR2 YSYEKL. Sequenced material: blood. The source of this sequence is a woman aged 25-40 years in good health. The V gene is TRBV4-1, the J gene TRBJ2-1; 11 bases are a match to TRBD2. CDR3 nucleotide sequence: TGCGCCAGCAACTATACGGGACTAGCGGACCCCAAGCAGTTCTTC. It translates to CASNYTGLADPKQFF.